This TCR beta chain was sequenced during a study of radiation and T cells in renal cell carcinoma. This table comes from immunoSEQ multiplex PCR, and its TCRdb copy is limited to in-frame clones, with some not included. The data hold roughly 100,000 clones, with around 84% observed a single time. Time point noted: blood 4 weeks post-SBRT, at nephrectomy. Treatment denoted: 15 Gy SBRT to primary tumor, nephrectomy 4 weeks later. Nephrectomy followed 15 Gy stereotactic body radiation by 4 weeks. This renal cell carcinoma was of the clear cell type. As regards this clone: No antigen is known for it.

Per germline, CDR1 LNHDA and CDR2 SQIVND (reference sequence). The V end was cut by 8 bases, the J end by 0 bases, with 16 bases between. The CDR3 is made up of 15 amino acids. Study-level findings and limits: In blood, top tumor clones expanded by 2 weeks, shrinking by 4. No pretreatment tumor biopsies were available for baseline clonotypes.

This chain joins TRBV19 and TRBJ1-1, with unresolved D. The sequences come from blood, collected from a patient whose treatment included radiotherapy and nephrectomy. The receptor comes from a man aged 55 to 70 with renal cell carcinoma. CDR3 loop: CASPPRGHLNTEAFF. DNA of the CDR3: TGTGCCAGTCCCCCCCGTGGGCACCTGAACACTGAAGCTTTCTTT.